Listed below are T cell receptor beta chains from one sample, sequenced in a study of sequential checkpoint blockade in melanoma. TCRdb's copy holds only in-frame clones and misses some; the assay was immunoSEQ multiplex PCR. The profile covers 9,500 to 15,000 clones, with approximately 83% appearing a single time and approximately 7.9% taken by the ten largest. The sample here was CD8+ T cells sorted from blood (inferred from file names), taken from a patient given nivolumab and ipilimumab in sequence. The receptors shown here come from a human donor with melanoma. CDR3s include the opening cysteine and the closing phenylalanine or tryptophan. D genes are given only for firm matches. Clone size, where shown, is once, few, many, or a class for clones that have expanded.

>TRBV6-4|TRBJ1-1|large|NA
CASSPTANTEAFF
TGTGCCAGCAGTCCGACAGCGAACACTGAAGCTTTCTTT
>TRBV30|TRBJ1-2|NA|NA
CAWSVVTVNYGYTF
TGTGCCTGGAGTGTCGTTACAGTTAACTATGGCTACACCTTC
>TRBV28|TRBJ2-7|NA|TRBD2
CASSPSGLTYEQYF
TGTGCCAGCAGCCCTAGCGGGCTTACCTACGAGCAGTACTTC
>TRBV7-9|TRBJ1-2|medium-sized|TRBD1
CASEGARGYTF
TGTGCCAGCGAGGGGGCCAGAGGCTACACCTTC
>TRBV5-1|TRBJ2-1|NA|TRBD2
CASSSRTSRPYNEQFF
TGCGCCAGCAGCTCCCGGACTAGTCGGCCTTACAATGAGCAGTTCTTC
>TRBV5-1|TRBJ2-7|NA|NA
CASSVGLFYEQYF
TGCGCCAGCAGCGTCGGACTATTCTACGAGCAGTACTTC
>TRBV4-1|TRBJ2-3|once|TRBD2
CASSQEGPQREVQYF
TGCGCCAGCAGCCAAGAAGGTCCCCAGCGGGAGGTGCAGTATTTT
>TRBV7-2|TRBJ1-5|NA|NA
CASSSRGGNQPQHF
TGTGCCAGCAGCTCCCGAGGTGGCAATCAGCCCCAGCATTTT
>TRBV28|TRBJ1-5|NA|TRBD1
CASSSESRTGFNQPQHF
TGTGCCAGCAGTTCCGAATCTAGGACAGGGTTCAATCAGCCCCAGCATTTT
>TRBV5-5|TRBJ2-7|NA|NA
CASSLPGSPEQYF
TGTGCCAGCAGCTTACCAGGGTCTCCAGAGCAGTACTTC
>TRBV6-5|TRBJ2-3|NA|TRBD1
CASSPDRGVTDTQYF
TGTGCCAGCAGTCCGGACAGGGGAGTCACAGATACGCAGTATTTT
>TRBV5-1|TRBJ2-7|NA|NA
CASRSSSYEQYF
TGCGCCAGCAGGTCGAGCTCCTACGAGCAGTACTTC
>TRBV19|TRBJ1-2|few|TRBD1
CASGQGLRGYTF
TGTGCCAGTGGACAGGGGTTACGTGGCTACACCTTC
>TRBV11-2|TRBJ2-5|few|NA
CASSSGSETQYF
TGTGCCAGCAGCTCAGGGTCGGAGACCCAGTACTTC
>TRBV2|TRBJ1-2|NA|TRBD1
CASRGQTGSDYGYTF
TGTGCCAGCAGGGGTCAGACAGGGTCGGACTATGGCTACACCTTC
>TRBV5-6|TRBJ2-5|NA|TRBD1
CASSLEAGGETQYF
TGTGCCAGCAGCTTGGAGGCAGGGGGAGAGACCCAGTACTTC
>TRBV6-4|TRBJ2-7|few|TRBD1
CASSETGGEYEQYF
TGTGCCAGCAGTGAGACAGGGGGCGAGTACGAGCAGTACTTC
>TRBV29-1|TRBJ2-1|NA|TRBD2
CSVRTSGYNEQFF
TGCAGCGTACGGACTAGCGGATACAATGAGCAGTTCTTC
>TRBV25-1|TRBJ1-1|NA|TRBD1
CASSSTGGTGAFF
TGTGCCAGCAGTTCGACAGGGGGAACGGGAGCTTTCTTT
>TRBV19|TRBJ1-2|NA|NA
CASTPLLGQGWGYTF
TGTGCCAGTACCCCCCTCTTAGGCCAGGGGTGGGGCTACACCTTC
>TRBV29-1|TRBJ2-1|NA|TRBD2
CSVEISRGYEQFF
TGCAGCGTTGAGATCTCGCGGGGGTACGAGCAGTTCTTC
>TRBV19|TRBJ2-1|NA|NA
CASSRPGVIYNEQFF
TGTGCCAGTAGTAGGCCAGGGGTTATTTACAATGAGCAGTTCTTC
>TRBV28|TRBJ2-7|NA|TRBD2
CASSQYKGGWYEQYF
TGTGCCAGCAGCCAATATAAGGGAGGGTGGTACGAGCAGTACTTC
>TRBV4-1|TRBJ2-1|NA|TRBD2
CASSQDSGGADEQFF
TGCGCCAGCAGCCAAGATAGCGGGGGGGCTGATGAGCAGTTCTTC
>TRBV27|TRBJ1-5|NA|NA
CASTSGEGHQPQHF
TGTGCCAGCACCTCTGGGGAGGGCCATCAGCCCCAGCATTTT
>TRBV28|TRBJ1-1|NA|TRBD1
CASRQGSRTEAFF
TGTGCCAGCAGACAGGGGTCGAGAACTGAAGCTTTCTTT
>TRBV2|TRBJ2-7|NA|NA
CASQGYEQYF
TGTGCCAGCCAGGGCTACGAGCAGTACTTC
>TRBV7-9|TRBJ2-3|NA|TRBD1
CASSLPRQGPQYF
TGTGCCAGCAGCTTACCCCGACAGGGTCCGCAGTATTTT
>TRBV12-5|TRBJ1-5|NA|TRBD1
CASGLVRDRVGNQPQHF
TGTGCTAGTGGTTTGGTACGAGACAGGGTAGGCAATCAGCCCCAGCATTTT
>TRBV28|TRBJ2-5|NA|TRBD1
CASSPRTGGRETQYF
TGTGCCAGCAGTCCTCGGACAGGGGGCAGGGAGACCCAGTACTTC
>TRBV27|TRBJ2-3|NA|TRBD2
CASSSPPAGVDTQYF
TGTGCCAGCAGTTCTCCTCCCGCGGGAGTGGATACGCAGTATTTT
>TRBV27|TRBJ2-7|NA|TRBD1
CATSTGASYEQYF
TGTGCCACCTCGACAGGGGCCTCTTACGAGCAGTACTTC
>TRBV27|TRBJ2-5|NA|TRBD1
CASSFQGAWETQYF
TGTGCCAGCAGTTTCCAGGGGGCGTGGGAGACCCAGTACTTC